The T cell receptor (beta chain) under discussion was sequenced for a study of blood T cell repertoires in COVID-19. About the research overall: The United States, Italy and Spain provided the acute and convalescent COVID-19 samples. T cells, B-cell-depleted T cells, or PBMCs provided the cDNA or gDNA that served as material.

In Seattle, patients joined the study during active infection and were tracked longitudinally. Original methodology: Cell counts per sample came from amplifying reference gene primers. Sequencing used immunoSEQ multiplex PCR; TCRdb keeps in-frame clones, though not all of them. The V and J calls and clone size come from that table; D and trimming were worked out from the DNA. The sample records 70,000 to 90,000 clones, approximately 86% being singletons. V lost 2 bases, J lost 2 bases, and 4 bases stayed unmatched. The CDR3 sequence is 15 residues long. Germline V gene sequence: CDR1 SGHRS, CDR2 YFSETQ.

Sample: peripheral blood. This clonotype was sampled from an elderly man with COVID-19, enrolled during active disease. The chain employs TRBV5-1 and TRBJ2-5; 9 bases align to TRBD2. The CDR3 is CASSLVLAGQETQYF. CDR3 coding DNA: TGCGCCAGCAGCTTAGTGCTAGCGGGGCAAGAGACCCAGTACTTC.